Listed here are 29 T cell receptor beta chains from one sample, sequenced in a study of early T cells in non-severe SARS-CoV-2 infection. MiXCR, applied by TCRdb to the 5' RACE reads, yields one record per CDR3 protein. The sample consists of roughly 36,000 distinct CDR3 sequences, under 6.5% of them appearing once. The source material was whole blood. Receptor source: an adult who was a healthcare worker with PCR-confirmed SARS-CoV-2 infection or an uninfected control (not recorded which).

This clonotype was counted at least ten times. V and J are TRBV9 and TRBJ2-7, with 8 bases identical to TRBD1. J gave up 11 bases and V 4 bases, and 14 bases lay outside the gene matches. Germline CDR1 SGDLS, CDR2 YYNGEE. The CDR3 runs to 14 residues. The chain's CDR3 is CASSSQGAGGGEYF. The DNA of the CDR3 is TGTGCCAGCAGCTCCCAAGGGGCAGGGGGCGGCGAGTACTTC. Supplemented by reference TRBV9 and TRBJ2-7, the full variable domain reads DSGVTQTPKHLITATGQRVTLRCSPRSGDLSVYWYQQSLDQGLQFLIQYYNGEERAKGNILERFSAQQFPDLHSELNLSSLELGDSALYFCASSSQGAGGGEYFGPGTRLTVT.

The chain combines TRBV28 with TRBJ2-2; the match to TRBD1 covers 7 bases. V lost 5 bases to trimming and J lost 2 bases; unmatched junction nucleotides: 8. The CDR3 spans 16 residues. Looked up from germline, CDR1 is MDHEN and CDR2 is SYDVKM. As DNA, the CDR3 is TGTGCCAGCAGTAAACCGGGACAGAGCAACACCGGGGAGCTGTTTTTT. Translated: CASSKPGQSNTGELFF.

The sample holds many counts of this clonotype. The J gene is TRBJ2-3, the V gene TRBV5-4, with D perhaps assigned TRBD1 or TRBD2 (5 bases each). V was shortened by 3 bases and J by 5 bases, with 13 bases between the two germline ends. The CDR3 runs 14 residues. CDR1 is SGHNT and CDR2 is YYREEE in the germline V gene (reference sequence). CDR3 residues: CASSSDKEGDTQYF. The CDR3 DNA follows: TGTGCCAGCAGCTCGGACAAAGAGGGAGATACGCAGTATTTT.

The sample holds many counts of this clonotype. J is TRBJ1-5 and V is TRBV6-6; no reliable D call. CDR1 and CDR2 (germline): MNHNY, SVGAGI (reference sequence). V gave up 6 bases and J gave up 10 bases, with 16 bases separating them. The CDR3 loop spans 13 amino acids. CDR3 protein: CASRPKGDSPQHF. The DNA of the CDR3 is TGTGCCAGCAGGCCTAAGGGCGACTCCCCCCAGCATTTT.

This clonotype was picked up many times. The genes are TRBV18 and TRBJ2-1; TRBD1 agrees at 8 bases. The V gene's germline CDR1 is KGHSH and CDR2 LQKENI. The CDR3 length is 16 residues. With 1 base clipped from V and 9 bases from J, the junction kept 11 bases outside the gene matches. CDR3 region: CASSPLSAGGGGEQFF. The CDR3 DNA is TGTGCCAGCTCACCACTCTCCGCAGGGGGCGGCGGTGAGCAGTTCTTC.

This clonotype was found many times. The CDR3 DNA is TGTGCCAGCAGTGAATATATGGGGGGGTCCGAGCAGTACTTC. Translating it yields CASSEYMGGSEQYF. This chain connects TRBV25-1 to TRBJ2-7, with 7 bases fitting TRBD2. The CDR3 is 14 residues long. Germline lookup yields CDR1 MGHDK and CDR2 SYGVNS. Trimming removed 0 bases from V and 6 bases from J; junction bases left unmatched: 5.

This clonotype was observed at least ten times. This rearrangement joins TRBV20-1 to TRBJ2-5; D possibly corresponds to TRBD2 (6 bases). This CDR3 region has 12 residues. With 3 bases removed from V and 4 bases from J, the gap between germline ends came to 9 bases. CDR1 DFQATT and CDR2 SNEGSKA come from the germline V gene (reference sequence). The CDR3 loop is CSASPRGETQYF. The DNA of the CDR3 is TGCAGTGCTAGCCCGCGGGGAGAGACCCAGTACTTC.

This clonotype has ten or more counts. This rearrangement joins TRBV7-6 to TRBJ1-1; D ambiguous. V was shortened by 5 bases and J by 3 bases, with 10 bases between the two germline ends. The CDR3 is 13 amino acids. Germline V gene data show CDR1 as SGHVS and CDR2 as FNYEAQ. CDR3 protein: CASSPHRDTEAFF. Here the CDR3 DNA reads TGTGCCAGCAGCCCCCATAGGGACACTGAAGCTTTCTTT.

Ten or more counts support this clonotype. CDR3 amino acids: CASSSGAPTSPLHF. CDR3 nucleotides: TGTGCCAGCAGCTCGGGGGCCCCTACTTCACCCCTCCACTTT. The chain carries TRBV28 and TRBJ1-6; weak D call: TRBD1 (6 bases). The germline V gene has CDR1 MDHEN and CDR2 SYDVKM. Trimming removed 6 bases at V and 9 bases at J, with 15 bases between. CDR3 length: 14 amino acids.

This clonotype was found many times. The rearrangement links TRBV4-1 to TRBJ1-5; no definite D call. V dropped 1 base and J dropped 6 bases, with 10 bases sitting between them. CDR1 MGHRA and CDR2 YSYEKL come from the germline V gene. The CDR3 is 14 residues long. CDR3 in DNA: TGCGCCAGCAGCCAAGCGAATGGGGTTCAGCCCCAGCATTTT. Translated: CASSQANGVQPQHF.

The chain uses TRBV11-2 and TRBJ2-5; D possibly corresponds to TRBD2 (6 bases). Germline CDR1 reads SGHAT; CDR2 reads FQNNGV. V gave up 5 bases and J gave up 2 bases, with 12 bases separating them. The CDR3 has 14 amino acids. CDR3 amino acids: CASSGTLLQETQYF. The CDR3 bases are TGTGCCAGCAGCGGGACTCTCCTACAAGAGACCCAGTACTTC.

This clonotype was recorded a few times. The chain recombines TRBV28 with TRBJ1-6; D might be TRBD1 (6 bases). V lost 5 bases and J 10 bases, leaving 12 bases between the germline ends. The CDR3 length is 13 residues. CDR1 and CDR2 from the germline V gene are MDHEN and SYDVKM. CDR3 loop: CASSRTVSSPLHF. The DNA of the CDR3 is TGTGCCAGCAGTAGGACAGTGTCATCACCCCTCCACTTT.

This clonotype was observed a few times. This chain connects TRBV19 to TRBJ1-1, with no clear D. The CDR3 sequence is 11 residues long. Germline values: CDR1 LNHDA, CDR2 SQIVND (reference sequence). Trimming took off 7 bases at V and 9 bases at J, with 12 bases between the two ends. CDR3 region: CASTLHSQAFF. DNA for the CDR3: TGTGCCAGTACCCTACACAGCCAAGCTTTCTTT.

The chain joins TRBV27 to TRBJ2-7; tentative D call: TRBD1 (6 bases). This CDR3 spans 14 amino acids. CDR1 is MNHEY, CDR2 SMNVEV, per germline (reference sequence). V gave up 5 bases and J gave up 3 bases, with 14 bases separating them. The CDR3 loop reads CASSPRQVLYEQYF. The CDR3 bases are TGTGCCAGCAGTCCCCGACAGGTACTCTACGAGCAGTACTTC.

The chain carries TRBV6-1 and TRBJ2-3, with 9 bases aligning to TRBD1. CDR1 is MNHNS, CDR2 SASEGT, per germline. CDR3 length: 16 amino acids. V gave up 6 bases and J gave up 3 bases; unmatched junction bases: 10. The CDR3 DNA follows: TGTGCCAGCAGCGCCCCCCCGGGACAGGGAACAGATACGCAGTATTTT. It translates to CASSAPPGQGTDTQYF.

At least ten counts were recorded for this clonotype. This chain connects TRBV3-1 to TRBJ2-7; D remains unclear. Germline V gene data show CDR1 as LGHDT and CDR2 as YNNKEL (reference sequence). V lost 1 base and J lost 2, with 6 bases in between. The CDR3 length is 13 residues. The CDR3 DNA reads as TGTGCCAGCAGCCAAGGAGAGGCCTACGAGCAGTACTTC. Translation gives CASSQGEAYEQYF.

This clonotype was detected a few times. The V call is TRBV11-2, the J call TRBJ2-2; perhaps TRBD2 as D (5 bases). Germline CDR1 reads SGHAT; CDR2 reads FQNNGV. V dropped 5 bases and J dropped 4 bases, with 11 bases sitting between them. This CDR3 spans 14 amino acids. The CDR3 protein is CASSVAGGTGELFF. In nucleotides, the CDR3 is TGTGCCAGCAGCGTAGCCGGAGGCACCGGGGAGCTGTTTTTT.

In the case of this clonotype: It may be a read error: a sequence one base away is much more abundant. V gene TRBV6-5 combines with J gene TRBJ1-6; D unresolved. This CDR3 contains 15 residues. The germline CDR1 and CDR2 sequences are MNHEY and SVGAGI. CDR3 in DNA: TGTGCCAGCAGTTACGGGAGCTCCTATTATTCACCCCTCCACTTT. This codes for CASSYGSSYYSPLHF.

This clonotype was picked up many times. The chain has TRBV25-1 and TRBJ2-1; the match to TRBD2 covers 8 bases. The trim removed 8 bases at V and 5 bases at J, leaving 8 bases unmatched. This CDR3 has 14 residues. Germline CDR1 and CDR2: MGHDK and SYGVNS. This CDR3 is CASLDSGVHNEQFF. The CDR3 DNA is TGTGCCAGCCTAGATAGCGGGGTTCACAATGAGCAGTTCTTC.

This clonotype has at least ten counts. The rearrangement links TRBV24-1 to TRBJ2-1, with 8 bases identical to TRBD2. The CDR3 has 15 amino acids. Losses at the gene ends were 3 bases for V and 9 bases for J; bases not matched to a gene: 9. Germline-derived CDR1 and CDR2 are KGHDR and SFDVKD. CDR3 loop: CATSDLAGGAGEQFF. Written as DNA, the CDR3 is TGTGCCACCAGTGATCTGGCGGGGGGCGCGGGTGAGCAGTTCTTC.

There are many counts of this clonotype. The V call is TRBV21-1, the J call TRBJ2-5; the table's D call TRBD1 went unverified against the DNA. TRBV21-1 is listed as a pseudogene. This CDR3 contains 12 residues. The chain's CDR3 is CATPLRKETQYF. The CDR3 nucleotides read TGTGCCACCCCTCTACGTAAAGAGACCCAGTACTTC.

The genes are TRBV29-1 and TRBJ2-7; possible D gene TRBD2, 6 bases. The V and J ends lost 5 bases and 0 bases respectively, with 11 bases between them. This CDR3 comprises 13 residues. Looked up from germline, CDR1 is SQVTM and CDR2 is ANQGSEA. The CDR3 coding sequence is TGCAGCGTTCAAACGGGAGTCTCCTACGAGCAGTACTTC. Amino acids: CSVQTGVSYEQYF.

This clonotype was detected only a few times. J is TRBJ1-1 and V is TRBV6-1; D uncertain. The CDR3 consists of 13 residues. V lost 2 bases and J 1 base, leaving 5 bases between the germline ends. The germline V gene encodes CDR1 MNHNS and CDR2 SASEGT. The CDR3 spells CASSERENTEAFF. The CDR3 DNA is TGTGCCAGCAGTGAAAGGGAGAACACTGAAGCTTTCTTT.

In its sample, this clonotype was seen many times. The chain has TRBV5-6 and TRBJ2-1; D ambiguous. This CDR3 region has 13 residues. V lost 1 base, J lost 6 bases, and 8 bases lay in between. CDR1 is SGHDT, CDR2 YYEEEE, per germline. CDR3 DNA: TGTGCCAGCAGCTTGTATTTGGGCAATGAGCAGTTCTTC. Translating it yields CASSLYLGNEQFF.

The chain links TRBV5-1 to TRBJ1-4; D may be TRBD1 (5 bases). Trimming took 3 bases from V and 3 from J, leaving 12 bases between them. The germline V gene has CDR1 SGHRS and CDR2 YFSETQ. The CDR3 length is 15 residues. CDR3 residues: CASSWEGPANEKLFF. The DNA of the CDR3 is TGCGCCAGCAGCTGGGAGGGACCGGCTAATGAAAAACTGTTTTTT.

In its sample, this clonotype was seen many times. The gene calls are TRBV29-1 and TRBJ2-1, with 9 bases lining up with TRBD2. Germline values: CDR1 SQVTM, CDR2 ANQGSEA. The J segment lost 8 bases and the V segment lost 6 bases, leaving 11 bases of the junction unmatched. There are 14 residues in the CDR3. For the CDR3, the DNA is TGCAGCGTGCCTCTAGCGGGGCCGTGGGATGAGCAGTTCTTC. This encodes CSVPLAGPWDEQFF.

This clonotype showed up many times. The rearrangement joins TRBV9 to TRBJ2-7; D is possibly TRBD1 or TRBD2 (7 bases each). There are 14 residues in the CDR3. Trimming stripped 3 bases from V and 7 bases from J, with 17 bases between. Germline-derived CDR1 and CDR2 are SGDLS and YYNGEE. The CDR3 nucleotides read TGTGCCAGCAGCGCCGACGGGACAGCGGGGGAGCAGTACTTC. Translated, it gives CASSADGTAGEQYF. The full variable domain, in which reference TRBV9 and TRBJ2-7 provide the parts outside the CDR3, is DSGVTQTPKHLITATGQRVTLRCSPRSGDLSVYWYQQSLDQGLQFLIQYYNGEERAKGNILERFSAQQFPDLHSELNLSSLELGDSALYFCASSADGTAGEQYFGPGTRLTVT.

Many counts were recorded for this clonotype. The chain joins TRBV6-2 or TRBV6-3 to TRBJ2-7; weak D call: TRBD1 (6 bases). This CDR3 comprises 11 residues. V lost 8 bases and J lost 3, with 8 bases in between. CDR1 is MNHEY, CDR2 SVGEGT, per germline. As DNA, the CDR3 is TGTGCCAGCGGACAGTACTACGAGCAGTACTTC. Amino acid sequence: CASGQYYEQYF.

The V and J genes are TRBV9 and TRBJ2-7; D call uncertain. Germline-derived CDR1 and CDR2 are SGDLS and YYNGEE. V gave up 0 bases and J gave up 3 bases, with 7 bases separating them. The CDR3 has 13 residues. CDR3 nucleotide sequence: TGTGCCAGCAGCGTAGGCATGAGCTACGAGCAGTACTTC. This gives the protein CASSVGMSYEQYF.